This is a list of T cell receptor beta chains from one sample in a study of shared clonotypes between healthy human individuals. Data came from immunoSEQ multiplex PCR; TCRdb stores just in-frame clones and leaves some out. The sample includes fewer than 3 million clones, 80% to 95% seen only once; the top ten take about 0.36%. Sequencing was carried out using naive CD4+ T cells from PBMCs. The receptor source for this set is a man younger than 30 in good health. Some clones in this sample may be carry-over from other donors' samples. Both conserved end residues are part of each CDR3. The order of the fields is CDR3 length, V gene, clone size, D gene, J gene, CDR3 DNA, CDR3 protein. A D gene is named only where the DNA matches it firmly. Where a row states a size, it is once, few, many or the class of an expanded clone; other rows omit it.

cdr3_length: 13; v_call: TRBV30; clone_size: NA; d_call: NA; j_call: TRBJ1-4; cdr3_nt: TGTGCCTGGGGGGACATGACTAATGAAAAACTGTTTTTT; cdr3_aa: CAWGDMTNEKLFF
cdr3_length: 16; v_call: TRBV7-2; clone_size: NA; d_call: NA; j_call: TRBJ2-3; cdr3_nt: TGTGCCAGCAGCTCCCTGGGGGGGGCCAGCACAGATACGCAGTATTTT; cdr3_aa: CASSSLGGASTDTQYF
cdr3_length: 17; v_call: TRBV5-1; clone_size: NA; d_call: TRBD2; j_call: TRBJ2-2; cdr3_nt: TGCGCCAGCAGTAGGACTAGCGGCCTCGAGGGGACCGGGGAGCTGTTTTTT; cdr3_aa: CASSRTSGLEGTGELFF
cdr3_length: 15; v_call: TRBV4-1; clone_size: NA; d_call: TRBD1; j_call: TRBJ2-2; cdr3_nt: TGCGCCAGCAGCCAAGGGACAGGGGGCTCGGGGGAGCTGTTTTTT; cdr3_aa: CASSQGTGGSGELFF
cdr3_length: 18; v_call: TRBV5-4; clone_size: once; d_call: TRBD2; j_call: TRBJ2-2; cdr3_nt: TGTGCCAGCAGCTTGGCCCTCGGACTAGGAGGGAACACCGGGGAGCTGTTTTTT; cdr3_aa: CASSLALGLGGNTGELFF
cdr3_length: 14; v_call: TRBV12-5; clone_size: NA; d_call: TRBD1; j_call: TRBJ1-2; cdr3_nt: TGTGCTAGTGGTTTGGGGGGGACAGGGAAAGGCTACACCTTC; cdr3_aa: CASGLGGTGKGYTF
cdr3_length: 15; v_call: TRBV5-1; clone_size: NA; d_call: NA; j_call: TRBJ2-6; cdr3_nt: TGCGCCAGCAGCTCTAATGGGGCCAAGGCCAACGTCCTGACTTTC; cdr3_aa: CASSSNGAKANVLTF
cdr3_length: 15; v_call: TRBV7-9; clone_size: NA; d_call: TRBD2; j_call: TRBJ2-1; cdr3_nt: TGTGCCAGCAGCCTAACTAGCGGGACGTACAATGAGCAGTTCTTC; cdr3_aa: CASSLTSGTYNEQFF
cdr3_length: 15; v_call: TRBV6-6; clone_size: NA; d_call: NA; j_call: TRBJ2-1; cdr3_nt: TGTGCCAGCAGTTACTGGGGGCCCCCCCTCAATGAGCAGTTCTTC; cdr3_aa: CASSYWGPPLNEQFF
cdr3_length: 13; v_call: TRBV28; clone_size: NA; d_call: NA; j_call: TRBJ1-5; cdr3_nt: TGTGCCAGCAGTTTATCGGCGGGTCAGCCCCAGCATTTT; cdr3_aa: CASSLSAGQPQHF
cdr3_length: 19; v_call: TRBV5-6; clone_size: NA; d_call: TRBD1; j_call: TRBJ1-1; cdr3_nt: TGTGCCAGCAGCTTGCAGGGACAGGGCTTAAGTAGTGGGAATACTGAAGCTTTCTTT; cdr3_aa: CASSLQGQGLSSGNTEAFF
cdr3_length: 15; v_call: TRBV13; clone_size: NA; d_call: TRBD1; j_call: TRBJ2-5; cdr3_nt: TGTGCCAGCAGCTCTAGTGGGACAGCCCAAGAGACCCAGTACTTC; cdr3_aa: CASSSSGTAQETQYF
cdr3_length: 13; v_call: TRBV29-1; clone_size: NA; d_call: TRBD2; j_call: TRBJ2-5; cdr3_nt: TGCAGCGTTGGACTAGCGGGAGGCGAGACCCAGTACTTC; cdr3_aa: CSVGLAGGETQYF
cdr3_length: 17; v_call: TRBV9; clone_size: NA; d_call: TRBD1; j_call: TRBJ2-1; cdr3_nt: TGTGCCAGCAGCGTAGCACTAGCAGGCCCAGGGGGCGATGAGCAGTTCTTC; cdr3_aa: CASSVALAGPGGDEQFF
cdr3_length: 13; v_call: TRBV5-1; clone_size: NA; d_call: NA; j_call: TRBJ2-7; cdr3_nt: TGCGCCAGCAGTTGGGGGATCGACTACGAGCAGTACTTC; cdr3_aa: CASSWGIDYEQYF
cdr3_length: 13; v_call: TRBV27; clone_size: NA; d_call: NA; j_call: TRBJ2-5; cdr3_nt: TGTGCCAGCAGTTTCGTGGGCCAAGAGACCCAGTACTTC; cdr3_aa: CASSFVGQETQYF
cdr3_length: 13; v_call: TRBV28; clone_size: NA; d_call: NA; j_call: TRBJ1-2; cdr3_nt: TGTGCCAGCAGCATGGCGGGTTTTAGGAGCTACACCTTC; cdr3_aa: CASSMAGFRSYTF
cdr3_length: 15; v_call: TRBV25-1; clone_size: once; d_call: TRBD2; j_call: TRBJ2-2; cdr3_nt: TGTGCCAGTCAGAGGGGGCGGGAGGGGACCGGGGAGCTGTTTTTT; cdr3_aa: CASQRGREGTGELFF
cdr3_length: 16; v_call: TRBV6-5; clone_size: NA; d_call: TRBD2; j_call: TRBJ2-2; cdr3_nt: TGTGCCAGCAGTTCCCCCGGCGGGGGAATCACCGGGGAGCTGTTTTTT; cdr3_aa: CASSSPGGGITGELFF
cdr3_length: 19; v_call: TRBV4-1; clone_size: NA; d_call: NA; j_call: TRBJ1-1; cdr3_nt: TGCGCCAGCAGCCACGCCCGGGACACCGTGAGGGGCCCGAACACTGAGGCTTTCTTT; cdr3_aa: CASSHARDTVRGPNTEAFF
cdr3_length: 14; v_call: TRBV10-3; clone_size: once; d_call: TRBD1; j_call: TRBJ1-5; cdr3_nt: TGTGCCATCAGTGAGCGGACAGGGAAGGGGCCCCAGCATTTT; cdr3_aa: CAISERTGKGPQHF
cdr3_length: 15; v_call: TRBV4-1; clone_size: NA; d_call: TRBD2; j_call: TRBJ2-5; cdr3_nt: TGCGCCAGCAGCCAGGGACTAGCGGGACGAGAGACCCAGTACTTC; cdr3_aa: CASSQGLAGRETQYF
cdr3_length: 12; v_call: TRBV29-1; clone_size: NA; d_call: NA; j_call: TRBJ1-6; cdr3_nt: TGCAGCGTTGGGGATTATAATTCACCCCTCCACTTT; cdr3_aa: CSVGDYNSPLHF
cdr3_length: 14; v_call: TRBV19; clone_size: NA; d_call: NA; j_call: TRBJ2-6; cdr3_nt: TGTGCCAGTGACCCTGGGGCAGGGGCCAACGTCCTGACTTTC; cdr3_aa: CASDPGAGANVLTF
cdr3_length: 16; v_call: TRBV6-1; clone_size: NA; d_call: TRBD2; j_call: TRBJ2-1; cdr3_nt: TGTGCCAGCAGTGAAGTAATTAGCGGGAGGTACAATGAGCAGTTCTTC; cdr3_aa: CASSEVISGRYNEQFF
cdr3_length: 15; v_call: TRBV2; clone_size: NA; d_call: NA; j_call: TRBJ1-2; cdr3_nt: TGTGCCAGCAGGACAGTCAAGTTAGCTAACTATGGCTACACCTTC; cdr3_aa: CASRTVKLANYGYTF
cdr3_length: 15; v_call: TRBV28; clone_size: NA; d_call: NA; j_call: TRBJ1-5; cdr3_nt: TGTGCCAGCAGTTTATGGACGGGGAGCAATCAGCCCCAGCATTTT; cdr3_aa: CASSLWTGSNQPQHF